Listed here is a single T cell receptor beta chain. This record comes from a study of early T cells in non-severe SARS-CoV-2 infection. The wider study: Chains were not paired, and sequencing was done on bulk RNA from unsorted whole blood.

CDR3 length: 18 amino acids. CDR1 and CDR2 (germline): SGDLS, YYNGEE. Trimming took off 3 bases at V and 2 bases at J, with 23 bases between the two ends. Individual cDNA molecules received unique molecular identifiers during library preparation. TCRdb re-derived calls from the 5' RACE reads in MiXCR, one entry per CDR3 protein. The sample records 75,000 to 100,000 distinct CDR3 sequences, approximately 15% being singletons. The sequence derives from an adult who was a healthcare worker with PCR-confirmed SARS-CoV-2 infection or an uninfected control (not recorded which). Sequenced: whole blood. This sequence joins TRBV9 and TRBJ2-5; D tentatively fits TRBD1 or TRBD2 (5 bases each). The CDR3 nucleotides are TGTGCCAGCAGCGACCCCCCTTGGAGAGGGGATTTTCAAGAGACCCAGTACTTC. The encoded protein is CASSDPPWRGDFQETQYF.